The 27 T cell receptor beta chains below were found in one sample sequenced in a study of T cell changes during pregnancy in multiple sclerosis. Repertoires were generated with immunoSEQ multiplex PCR, while TCRdb's copy carries only in-frame clones and drops some. Among about 36,000 clones, 89% were seen once, and the ten largest hold roughly 12%. Here the sequenced sample was CD8+ T cells from peripheral blood mononuclear cells, taken in the third trimester of pregnancy. The receptors derive from a female donor with multiple sclerosis, enrolled in a pregnancy study.

V is TRBV2 and J is TRBJ1-1; TRBD1 aligns across 7 bases. The CDR3 contains 16 residues. Germline values: CDR1 SNHLY, CDR2 FYNNEI. The ends lost 8 bases at V and 1 base at J; junction bases unmatched: 13. CDR3 coding DNA: TGTGCCAGCCAACTTGTTAAGACAGGGAAGAACACTGAAGCTTTCTTT. This translates into CASQLVKTGKNTEAFF.

The CDR3 sequence: CASSVNAGGGYEQYF. For the CDR3, the DNA is TGTGCCAGCAGCGTAAATGCGGGGGGGGGATACGAGCAGTACTTC. The chain recombines TRBV9 with TRBJ2-7, with 9 bases fitting TRBD2. The V gene end was trimmed by 1 base and the J gene end by 4 bases; junction bases not matched to a gene: 6. Germline lookup yields CDR1 SGDLS and CDR2 YYNGEE. CDR3 length equals 15 residues.

The V and J genes are TRBV7-9 and TRBJ1-2; D may be TRBD1 (6 bases). V shed 5 bases and J shed 3 bases, with 19 bases lying between them. The CDR3 is 16 residues long. CDR1 SEHNR and CDR2 FQNEAQ come from the germline V gene (reference sequence). CDR3 in DNA: TGTGCCAGCAGCCGAACACCAGGGGTAGGTGACTATGGCTACACCTTC. It specifies CASSRTPGVGDYGYTF.

In this sample, this clone turned up once. This rearrangement joins TRBV7-9 to TRBJ1-2; 10 nucleotides agree with TRBD1. This CDR3 has 14 residues. The ends lost 2 bases at V and 8 bases at J; junction bases unmatched: 5. The V gene's germline CDR1 is SEHNR and CDR2 FQNEAQ (reference sequence). CDR3 amino acids: CASSLYGQGEGYTF. CDR3 in DNA: TGTGCCAGCAGCTTATATGGACAGGGGGAAGGCTACACCTTC.

The table lists this clone with a count of one. The chain carries TRBV11-2 and TRBJ1-2, with D possibly matching TRBD1 (5 bases). The V end lost 6 bases, the J end lost 4 bases, and 21 bases lay between the germline ends. CDR3 length: 16 amino acids. The V gene's germline CDR1 is SGHAT and CDR2 FQNNGV. CDR3 residues: CASRPTPTIRGYGYTF. The CDR3 DNA reads TGTGCCAGCAGACCAACCCCAACAATAAGGGGCTATGGCTACACCTTC.

The chain has TRBV2 and TRBJ1-1; TRBD1 agrees at 9 bases. CDR1 and CDR2 (germline): SNHLY, FYNNEI. The V gene end was trimmed by 1 base and the J gene end by 4 bases; junction bases not matched to a gene: 7. The CDR3 consists of 16 residues. The CDR3 protein is CASSEDSGDRATEAFF. DNA for the CDR3: TGTGCCAGCAGTGAAGACAGCGGGGACAGGGCCACTGAAGCTTTCTTT.

V and J are TRBV30 and TRBJ1-2; the D gene is possibly TRBD1 (5 bases). The germline V gene encodes CDR1 GTSNPN and CDR2 SVGIG (reference sequence). The germline V and J ends were trimmed by 2 bases and 6 bases, with 10 bases remaining between them. The CDR3 has 12 amino acids. CDR3: CAWSYGGDGYTF. CDR3 bases: TGTGCCTGGAGTTACGGAGGGGATGGCTACACCTTC.

The chain has TRBV5-4 and TRBJ2-3, with 10 positions matching TRBD2. The CDR3 loop spans 15 amino acids. Germline V gives CDR1 SGHNT, CDR2 YYREEE (reference sequence). The J segment lost 1 base and the V segment lost 2 bases, leaving 1 base of the junction unmatched. The CDR3 DNA follows: TGTGCCAGCAGCTTTGGGACTAGCGGCACAGATACGCAGTATTTT. This codes for CASSFGTSGTDTQYF.

This clone was found a few times. This chain uses TRBV29-1 with TRBJ1-1; D gene unclear. Germline V gene data show CDR1 as SQVTM and CDR2 as ANQGSEA. The CDR3 runs to 10 residues. Trimming pared 4 bases from V and 6 bases from J, leaving 6 bases between. The CDR3 region has the DNA TGCAGCGTTGGAGGTCCTGAAGCTTTCTTT. Its protein product is CSVGGPEAFF.

CDR3 protein: CASSYSGPVGGYTF. The CDR3 region has the DNA TGTGCCAGCAGTTACTCAGGCCCTGTGGGCGGCTACACCTTC. The rearrangement joins TRBV6-5 to TRBJ1-2; no reliable D call. The CDR3 totals 14 residues. Between the trimmed V and J ends, which lost 0 bases and 8 bases, there was a span of 13 bases. Germline loops: CDR1 MNHEY, CDR2 SVGAGI.

The V and J genes are TRBV7-8 and TRBJ1-2; D is ambiguous. The CDR3 covers 16 residues. Germline loops: CDR1 SGHVS, CDR2 FQNEAQ. V was cut by 1 base and J by 0 bases, with 12 bases left in between. CDR3 sequence: CASSLVGSSPNYGYTF. The CDR3 region has the DNA TGTGCCAGCAGCTTAGTGGGCAGCTCACCTAACTATGGCTACACCTTC.

The gene calls are TRBV7-6 and TRBJ1-2, with TRBD1 as a possible D gene (5 bases). CDR1 is SGHVS, CDR2 FNYEAQ, per germline. CDR3 length: 17 amino acids. The germline V and J ends were trimmed by 4 bases and 6 bases, with 24 bases remaining between them. The CDR3 DNA is TGTGCCAGCAGCTCAGTACATCCTCCAGGGAGGGGTGATGGCTACACCTTC. It specifies CASSSVHPPGRGDGYTF. The full variable domain, completed using reference TRBV7-6 and TRBJ1-2, is GAGVSQSPRYKVTKRGQDVALRCDPISGHVSLYWYRQALGQGPEFLTYFNYEAQQDKSGLPNDRFSAERPEGSISTLTIQRTEQRDSAMYRCASSSVHPPGRGDGYTFGSGTRLTVV.

The chain is built from TRBV29-1 and TRBJ2-1; D gene uncertain. V was trimmed by 3 bases and J by 9 bases, leaving 6 bases between them. The germline gives CDR1 SQVTM, CDR2 ANQGSEA. The CDR3 has 10 amino acids. CDR3 sequence: CSVDSFEQFF. Written as DNA, the CDR3 is TGCAGCGTTGATTCGTTTGAGCAGTTCTTC.

This sequence joins TRBV16 and TRBJ2-2, with 11 bases aligning to TRBD1. The CDR3 sequence is 16 residues long. Per germline, CDR1 KGHSY and CDR2 FQNENV. The V gene end was trimmed by 3 bases and the J gene end by 3 bases; junction bases not matched to a gene: 3. For the CDR3, the DNA is TGTGCCAGCAGCCAGGACAGGGGGCCCGACACCGGGGAGCTGTTTTTT. It is translated as CASSQDRGPDTGELFF.

The V and J genes are TRBV19 and TRBJ1-1; D is unresolved. The germline CDR1 and CDR2 sequences are LNHDA and SQIVND (reference sequence). Trimming stripped 0 bases from V and 0 bases from J, with 17 bases between. The CDR3 runs to 18 residues. The CDR3, as DNA: TGTGCCAGTAGTATAGATCTCCAAAACGGGGAACTGAACACTGAAGCTTTCTTT. Its translation: CASSIDLQNGELNTEAFF.

The chain uses TRBV19 and TRBJ1-5; no definite D call. Between the trimmed V and J ends, which lost 8 bases and 6 bases, there was a span of 14 bases. The CDR3 is 13 amino acids. Germline CDR1 LNHDA, CDR2 SQIVND (reference sequence). The CDR3 loop is CASGRAVGQPQHF. The CDR3 bases are TGTGCCAGTGGGAGGGCAGTCGGTCAGCCCCAGCATTTT.

J is TRBJ1-2 and V is TRBV27; D is unclear. V gave up 7 bases and J gave up 6 bases, with 15 bases separating them. CDR1 is MNHEY, CDR2 SMNVEV, per germline (reference sequence). This CDR3 is 13 amino acids long. The CDR3 loop reads CASKEDYGDGYTF. DNA for the CDR3: TGTGCCAGCAAAGAGGACTACGGGGATGGCTACACCTTC.

The J gene is TRBJ1-2, the V gene TRBV21-1; the DNA was not compared with TRBD1, the D call given in the table. TRBV21-1 counts as a pseudogene. The CDR3 contains 15 residues. DNA of the CDR3: TGTGCCAGCAGCAAAGCCGGACAGGGTAGTACCGGCTACACCTTC. Translating it yields CASSKAGQGSTGYTF.

The V call is TRBV11-2, the J call TRBJ1-4; D not certain. CDR3 length: 15 amino acids. Germline V gene lookup returns CDR1 SGHAT and CDR2 FQNNGV. Trimming removed 1 base from V and 0 bases from J, with 6 bases in between. CDR3 nucleotide sequence: TGTGCCAGCAGCTTAGTTCCAGCAACTAATGAAAAACTGTTTTTT. Its protein is CASSLVPATNEKLFF. The full variable domain, with the rest looked up from reference TRBV11-2 and TRBJ1-4, is EAGVAQSPRYKIIEKRQSVAFWCNPISGHATLYWYQQILGQGPKLLIQFQNNGVVDDSQLPKDRFSAERLKGVDSTLKIQPAKLEDSAVYLCASSLVPATNEKLFFGSGTQLSVL.

The chain couples TRBV11-2 to TRBJ2-7; TRBD1 matches 9 bases. CDR1 SGHAT and CDR2 FQNNGV come from the germline V gene. The CDR3 loop spans 15 amino acids. The V gene end was trimmed by 6 bases and the J gene end by 4 bases; junction bases not matched to a gene: 10. DNA of the CDR3: TGTGCCAGCAGGCCAACTGGGACAGGGATATACGAGCAGTACTTC. Its translation: CASRPTGTGIYEQYF.

The chain joins TRBV29-1 to TRBJ2-1, with TRBD1 matching over 9 bases. V lost 8 bases to trimming and J lost 8 bases; unmatched junction nucleotides: 16. The CDR3 totals 15 residues. Germline V lookup: CDR1 SQVTM, CDR2 ANQGSEA. The CDR3 DNA is TGCAGCACCGCCCGGACAGGGGAGGGGTGGGATGAGCAGTTCTTC. Encoded protein: CSTARTGEGWDEQFF.

V gene TRBV7-9 combines with J gene TRBJ1-3; D is perhaps TRBD1 (6 bases). Germline lookup yields CDR1 SEHNR and CDR2 FQNEAQ (reference sequence). Between the trimmed V and J ends, which lost 3 bases and 2 bases, there was a span of 11 bases. The CDR3 has 15 residues. Here the CDR3 DNA reads TGTGCCAGCAGCTTCTTACAGGGCCCTGGAAACACCATATATTTT. It specifies CASSFLQGPGNTIYF.

This clone was detected once. This rearrangement joins TRBV9 to TRBJ1-1; TRBD1 aligns across 11 bases. The junction had 5 bases not matched to a gene; V was cut back by 7 bases and J by 3 bases. This CDR3 is built from 14 residues. Germline CDR1 reads SGDLS; CDR2 reads YYNGEE. CDR3 DNA sequence: TGTGCCAGCGGAACGGGACAGGGGGACACTGAAGCTTTCTTT. Protein: CASGTGQGDTEAFF. The complete variable domain, with remaining parts taken from reference TRBV9 and TRBJ1-1, reads DSGVTQTPKHLITATGQRVTLRCSPRSGDLSVYWYQQSLDQGLQFLIQYYNGEERAKGNILERFSAQQFPDLHSELNLSSLELGDSALYFCASGTGQGDTEAFFGQGTRLTVV.

This sequence joins TRBV6-5 and TRBJ2-1, with D maybe TRBD2 (5 bases). This CDR3 has 14 amino acids. Germline V gene data show CDR1 as MNHEY and CDR2 as SVGAGI. With 4 bases removed from V and 1 base from J, the gap between germline ends came to 8 bases. In DNA, the CDR3 is TGTGCCAGCAGTTTCGGGATGTCCTACAATGAGCAGTTCTTC. It encodes CASSFGMSYNEQFF.

The genes are TRBV6-5 and TRBJ2-7; D call uncertain. Between the trimmed V and J ends, which lost 0 bases and 3 bases, there was a span of 9 bases. Germline loops: CDR1 MNHEY, CDR2 SVGAGI. The CDR3 runs to 14 residues. CDR3 nucleotides: TGTGCCAGCAGTTACTCGGGCACCAACTACGAGCAGTACTTC. Encoded protein: CASSYSGTNYEQYF.

This rearrangement joins TRBV19 to TRBJ2-5; the match to TRBD1 covers 7 bases. CDR1 and CDR2 (germline): LNHDA, SQIVND (reference sequence). The V and J ends lost 8 bases and 4 bases, in that order; junction bases with no gene match: 7. The CDR3 contains 13 residues. CDR3 bases: TGTGCCAGTCGACAGGGTGGAGGAGAGACCCAGTACTTC. Encoded protein: CASRQGGGETQYF.

The chain recombines TRBV5-1 with TRBJ2-1, with unresolved D. The germline CDR1 and CDR2 sequences are SGHRS and YFSETQ. V shed 6 bases and J shed 4 bases, with 5 bases lying between them. There are 11 residues in the CDR3. In DNA, the CDR3 is TGCGCCAGCACTAATTACAATGAGCAGTTCTTC. Amino acids: CASTNYNEQFF.